This T cell receptor (beta chain) came from a study of graft-versus-host responses after intestinal transplantation. Study-wide background: Grafts were multivisceral, liver-intestinal, or isolated intestinal. Every transplant recipient was induced with anti-thymocyte globulin, then maintained on tacrolimus and steroids for about three years.

Germline loops: CDR1 SGDLS, CDR2 YYNGEE. This CDR3 region has 13 residues. The V end was cut by 2 bases, the J end by 7 bases, with 10 bases between. Method: immunoSEQ multiplex PCR; TCRdb's copy keeps in-frame clones and lacks some. The sample records roughly 99,000 clones, 85% to 95% being singletons. A remark on this clone: What it recognizes is unknown.

Study findings and constraints: In patients with graft-donor T cell macrochimerism, allograft graft-versus-host to host-versus-graft clonal ratios were high. Recipient-marrow GvH clones were detected, some having first appeared in ileum or blood.

This TCR was recovered from a human donor who was the organ donor for an intestinal transplant. This specimen consisted of unstimulated CD8+ T cells sorted from spleen or lymph node cells, obtained before transplant. The genes are TRBV9 and TRBJ2-1; TRBD1 is a possible D gene (5 bases). CDR3 in amino acids: CASSVNQGNEQFF. In DNA form, the CDR3 reads TGTGCCAGCAGCGTTAACCAGGGAAATGAGCAGTTCTTC.